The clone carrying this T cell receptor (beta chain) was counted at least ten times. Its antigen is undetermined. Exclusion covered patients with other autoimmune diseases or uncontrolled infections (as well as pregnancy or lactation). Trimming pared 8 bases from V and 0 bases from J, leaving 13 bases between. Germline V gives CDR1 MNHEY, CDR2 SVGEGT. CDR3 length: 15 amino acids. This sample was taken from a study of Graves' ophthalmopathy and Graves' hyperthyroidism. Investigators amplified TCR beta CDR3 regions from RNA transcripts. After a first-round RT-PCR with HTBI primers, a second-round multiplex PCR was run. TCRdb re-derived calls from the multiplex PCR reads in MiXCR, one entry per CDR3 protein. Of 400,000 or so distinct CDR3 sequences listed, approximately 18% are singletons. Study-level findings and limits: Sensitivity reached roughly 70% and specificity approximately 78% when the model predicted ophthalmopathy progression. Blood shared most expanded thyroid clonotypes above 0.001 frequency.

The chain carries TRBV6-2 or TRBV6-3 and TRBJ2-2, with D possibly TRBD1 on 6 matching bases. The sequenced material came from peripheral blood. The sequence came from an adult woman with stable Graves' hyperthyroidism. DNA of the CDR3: TGTGCCAGCGACATCCCAGGGGCGAACACCGGGGAGCTGTTTTTT. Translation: CASDIPGANTGELFF.